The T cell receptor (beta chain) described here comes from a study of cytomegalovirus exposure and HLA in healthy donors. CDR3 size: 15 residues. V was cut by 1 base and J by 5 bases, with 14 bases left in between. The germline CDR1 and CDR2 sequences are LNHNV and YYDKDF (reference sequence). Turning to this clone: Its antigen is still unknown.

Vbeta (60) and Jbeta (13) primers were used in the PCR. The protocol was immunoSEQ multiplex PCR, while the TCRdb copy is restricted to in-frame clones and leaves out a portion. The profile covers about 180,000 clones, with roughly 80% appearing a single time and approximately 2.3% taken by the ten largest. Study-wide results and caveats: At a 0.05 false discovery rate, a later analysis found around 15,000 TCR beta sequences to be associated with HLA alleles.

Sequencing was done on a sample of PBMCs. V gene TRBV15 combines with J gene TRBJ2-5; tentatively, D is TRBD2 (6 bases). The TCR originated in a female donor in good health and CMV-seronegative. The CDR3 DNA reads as TGTGCCACCAGCAGAGTCTCGGGAGCAGCTGAGACCCAGTACTTC. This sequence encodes CATSRVSGAAETQYF.